This is a list of T cell receptor beta chains from one sample in a study of cytomegalovirus exposure and HLA in healthy donors. Clones were sequenced by immunoSEQ multiplex PCR, and TCRdb holds only the in-frame ones, with some missing. The sample shows about 64,000 clones, 65% to 90% of them seen only once. The sample comprised PBMCs. The origin of the receptors is a female donor in good health and CMV-seronegative. Both conserved end residues are part of each CDR3. The D gene is left open where the match is weak. Some rows mark clone size as missing; the rest say once, few, many or name a class of expanded clone.

j_gene,v_gene,abundance,d_gene,CDR3aa,CDR3nt
TRBJ2-5,TRBV7-2,NA,NA,CASSLAHRSQETQYF,TGTGCCAGCAGCTTAGCCCACAGGAGCCAAGAGACCCAGTACTTC
TRBJ2-5,TRBV18,NA,TRBD2,CASSPPGLAGYQETQYF,TGTGCCAGCTCACCCCCGGGACTAGCGGGGTACCAAGAGACCCAGTACTTC
TRBJ2-2,TRBV9,NA,TRBD2,CASSVALRGRNTGELFF,TGTGCCAGCAGCGTAGCGCTGCGGGGGAGGAACACCGGGGAGCTGTTTTTT
TRBJ2-7,TRBV6-5,NA,TRBD2,CASSYRGSSYEQYF,TGTGCCAGCAGTTACCGCGGGAGCTCCTACGAGCAGTACTTC
TRBJ2-6,TRBV6-5,NA,NA,CASSYSGVRRANVLTF,TGTGCCAGCAGTTACTCAGGGGTCCGTAGGGCCAACGTCCTGACTTTC
TRBJ1-3,TRBV6-5,NA,TRBD1,CASSLGQGGNTIYF,TGTGCCAGCAGTTTGGGACAGGGTGGGAACACCATATATTTT
TRBJ2-1,TRBV5-1,NA,NA,CASSLGDTYNEQFF,TGCGCCAGCAGCTTGGGGGACACCTACAATGAGCAGTTCTTC
TRBJ1-1,TRBV7-9,NA,NA,CASSLAGGRNTEAFF,TGTGCCAGCAGCCTAGCCGGGGGAAGAAACACTGAAGCTTTCTTT
TRBJ1-2,TRBV28,NA,TRBD1,CASSPGQGYGYTF,TGTGCCAGCAGTCCGGGACAGGGTTATGGCTACACCTTC
TRBJ2-3,TRBV7-6,NA,TRBD2,CASSLGSGSADTQYF,TGTGCCAGCAGCTTGGGCAGCGGGAGTGCAGATACGCAGTATTTT
TRBJ2-3,TRBV5-1,NA,NA,CASSLSEGGSTDTQYF,TGCGCCAGCAGCTTGAGCGAGGGAGGTAGCACAGATACGCAGTATTTT
TRBJ2-3,TRBV7-9,NA,TRBD1,CASSLAVTGFRDTQYF,TGTGCCAGCAGCTTAGCGGTGACAGGGTTCAGAGATACGCAGTATTTT
TRBJ2-1,TRBV5-1,once,NA,CASSLARLAQGEQFF,TGCGCCAGCAGCTTGGCCCGTCTAGCTCAGGGGGAGCAGTTCTTC
TRBJ2-3,TRBV18,NA,TRBD1,CASSPQGAADTQYF,TGTGCCAGCTCACCACAGGGGGCGGCAGATACGCAGTATTTT
TRBJ1-2,TRBV5-1,few,NA,CASSTGHVGVYTF,TGCGCCAGCAGCACGGGACACGTCGGTGTCTACACCTTC
TRBJ2-3,TRBV28,NA,NA,CASLAGTASTDTQYF,TGTGCCAGCCTGGCGGGGACAGCTAGCACAGATACGCAGTATTTT
TRBJ2-1,TRBV2,NA,TRBD2,CASSEGLAAYNEQFF,TGTGCCAGCAGTGAAGGGCTAGCGGCCTACAATGAGCAGTTCTTC
TRBJ2-7,TRBV4-2,NA,NA,CASSPPPNIEQYF,TGTGCCAGCAGCCCTCCCCCGAACATCGAGCAGTACTTC
TRBJ1-3,TRBV27,once,NA,CASSLSGGNSGNTIYF,TGTGCCAGCAGTTTATCCGGGGGGAACTCTGGAAACACCATATATTTT
TRBJ2-3,TRBV11-2,NA,TRBD1,CASSLDRATDTQYF,TGTGCCAGCAGCTTGGACAGGGCCACAGATACGCAGTATTTT
TRBJ2-7,TRBV18,NA,TRBD2,CASSLAGGYEQYF,TGTGCCAGCTCCCTAGCGGGGGGTTACGAGCAGTACTTC
TRBJ1-5,TRBV15,NA,NA,CATSRRGQGQPQHF,TGTGCCACCAGCAGGAGAGGCCAAGGTCAGCCCCAGCATTTT
TRBJ2-6,TRBV6-1,few,NA,CASSAQVSGANVLTF,TGTGCCAGCAGTGCACAGGTCTCTGGGGCCAACGTCCTGACTTTC
TRBJ2-3,TRBV5-1,NA,NA,CASSLAGNTQYF,TGCGCCAGCAGCTTGGCAGGTAATACGCAGTATTTT
TRBJ2-5,TRBV7-2,NA,TRBD2,CASSQGLAWETQYF,TGTGCCAGCAGCCAAGGACTAGCTTGGGAGACCCAGTACTTC
TRBJ1-1,TRBV7-8,NA,NA,CASSLTRGSTEAFF,TGTGCCAGCAGCTTAACGCGCGGGTCCACTGAAGCTTTCTTT
TRBJ2-1,TRBV19,NA,TRBD2,CASSIDLSTSGVYRSYNEQFF,TGTGCCAGTAGTATAGATCTCTCGACTAGCGGAGTTTACCGCTCCTACAATGAGCAGTTCTTC
TRBJ2-7,TRBV4-3,NA,NA,CASSPPGRHEQYF,TGCGCCAGCAGCCCCCCGGGGAGACACGAGCAGTACTTC
TRBJ2-2,TRBV15,NA,NA,CATSRQRRTSNTGELFF,TGTGCCACCAGCAGACAGCGAAGGACTTCGAACACCGGGGAGCTGTTTTTT
TRBJ2-7,TRBV4-2,NA,TRBD2,CASSQDLPAGGLSYEQYF,TGTGCCAGCAGCCAAGATCTGCCAGCGGGGGGTCTCTCCTACGAGCAGTACTTC
TRBJ2-7,TRBV5-6,once,TRBD2,CASIPSPGLVSEQYF,TGTGCCAGCATCCCAAGCCCGGGACTAGTTTCCGAGCAGTACTTC
TRBJ2-5,TRBV11-1,NA,NA,CASSFRGVKTQYF,TGTGCCAGCAGCTTTAGGGGTGTGAAGACCCAGTACTTC
TRBJ2-7,TRBV28,once,TRBD1,CASSFGHNPGQGTYEQYF,TGTGCCAGCAGTTTCGGCCATAATCCGGGACAGGGTACCTACGAGCAGTACTTC
TRBJ2-7,TRBV7-6,NA,NA,CASSATPTGDTGWDRYEQYF,TGTGCCAGCAGCGCTACCCCCACCGGCGATACAGGGTGGGATCGATACGAGCAGTACTTC
TRBJ1-4,TRBV5-4,NA,NA,CASSLYGTGQGEKLFF,TGTGCCAGCAGCTTGTATGGTACAGGCCAGGGTGAAAAACTGTTTTTT
TRBJ2-1,TRBV21-1,NA,NA,CASSKSNILAGVDEQFF,TGTGCCAGCAGCAAAAGTAATATCCTAGCGGGAGTCGATGAGCAGTTCTTC
TRBJ2-6,TRBV2,once,TRBD1,CASSRQGSGANVLTF,TGTGCCAGCAGTCGACAGGGGTCTGGGGCCAACGTCCTGACTTTC
TRBJ2-1,TRBV7-9,NA,TRBD2,CSSSRPLLAGGPYNEQFF,TGTTCCAGCAGCCGACCCCTACTAGCGGGAGGTCCCTACAATGAGCAGTTCTTC
TRBJ1-1,TRBV4-3,few,NA,CASSLHSGNTEAFF,TGCGCCAGCAGCCTACACTCGGGGAACACTGAAGCTTTCTTT
TRBJ2-7,TRBV29-1,once,NA,CSVGTAYEQYF,TGCAGCGTTGGGACAGCCTACGAGCAGTACTTC
TRBJ2-7,TRBV6-4,NA,NA,CARSGRGSLGYEQYF,TGTGCCAGGTCCGGCAGGGGCTCCTTGGGGTACGAGCAGTACTTC
TRBJ2-5,TRBV5-1,NA,NA,CASSSGDTSVKTQYF,TGCGCCAGCAGCTCCGGGGACACCTCGGTGAAGACCCAGTACTTC
TRBJ2-1,TRBV7-3,NA,NA,CASTFSGSYNEQFF,TGTGCCAGCACCTTTAGCGGCTCCTACAATGAGCAGTTCTTC
TRBJ2-2,TRBV28,few,TRBD2,CASIPGLAGTGELFF,TGTGCCAGCATTCCGGGACTAGCGGGCACCGGGGAGCTGTTTTTT
TRBJ2-5,TRBV30,NA,TRBD1,CAWGTGASKTQYF,TGTGCCTGGGGGACAGGTGCTTCGAAGACCCAGTACTTC
TRBJ1-3,TRBV20-1,NA,NA,CSAPQGNTIYF,TGCAGTGCTCCACAGGGAAACACCATATATTTT
TRBJ2-3,TRBV19,once,TRBD1,CASSIEWDRDSTDTQYF,TGTGCCAGTAGTATAGAGTGGGACAGGGACAGCACAGATACGCAGTATTTT
TRBJ1-4,TRBV28,NA,NA,CATFPDRAYHDGNEKLFF,TGTGCCACCTTCCCGGACAGAGCCTACCACGATGGTAATGAAAAACTGTTTTTT
TRBJ2-2,TRBV15,NA,NA,CATSRAGRTGELFF,TGTGCCACCAGCAGAGCCGGGAGAACCGGGGAGCTGTTTTTT
TRBJ2-1,TRBV7-2,NA,NA,CASSPRGVGSGLNEQFF,TGTGCCAGCAGCCCCAGGGGGGTGGGTAGCGGACTCAATGAGCAGTTCTTC
TRBJ2-7,TRBV30,NA,TRBD2,CAWAGTTQNIYEQYF,TGTGCCTGGGCAGGGACTACGCAAAACATCTACGAGCAGTACTTC
TRBJ2-7,TRBV30,NA,TRBD1,CAWSQGQTYEQYF,TGTGCCTGGAGTCAGGGACAGACCTACGAGCAGTACTTC
TRBJ1-3,TRBV7-9,once,TRBD1,CASSPRGRGTGNTIYF,TGTGCCAGCAGCCCGCGTGGCAGGGGGACTGGAAACACCATATATTTT
TRBJ2-1,TRBV15,NA,TRBD2,CATSRDRVGRDHEQFF,TGTGCCACCAGCAGAGATAGGGTGGGGAGGGACCATGAGCAGTTCTTC
TRBJ2-6,TRBV27,NA,NA,CASSSNGANVLTF,TGTGCCAGCAGTTCTAATGGGGCCAACGTCCTGACTTTC
TRBJ2-7,TRBV5-6,NA,NA,CASSLVGAIYEQYF,TGTGCCAGCAGCTTGGTTGGGGCGATCTACGAGCAGTACTTC
TRBJ2-7,TRBV27,NA,TRBD1,CASSGRDRGPRHYEQYF,TGTGCCAGCAGTGGCCGGGACAGGGGGCCAAGGCACTACGAGCAGTACTTC
TRBJ2-7,TRBV5-4,NA,NA,CASSLDSNEQYF,TGTGCCAGCAGCTTGGACTCCAACGAGCAGTACTTC
TRBJ1-1,TRBV27,NA,TRBD1,CASSLDTGANTEAFF,TGTGCCAGCAGTTTGGATACAGGGGCGAACACTGAAGCTTTCTTT